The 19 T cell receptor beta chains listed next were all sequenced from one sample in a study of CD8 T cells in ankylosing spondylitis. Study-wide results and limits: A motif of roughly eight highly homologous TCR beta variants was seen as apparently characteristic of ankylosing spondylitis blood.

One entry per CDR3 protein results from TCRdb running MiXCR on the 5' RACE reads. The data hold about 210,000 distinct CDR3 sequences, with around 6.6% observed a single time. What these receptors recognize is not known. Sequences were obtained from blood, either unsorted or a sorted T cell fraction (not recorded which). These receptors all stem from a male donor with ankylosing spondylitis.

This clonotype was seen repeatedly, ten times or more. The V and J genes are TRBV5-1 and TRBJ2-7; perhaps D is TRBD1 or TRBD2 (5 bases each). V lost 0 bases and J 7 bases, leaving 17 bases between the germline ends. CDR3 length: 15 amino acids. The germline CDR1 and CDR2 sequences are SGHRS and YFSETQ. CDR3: CASSLGPGAPQEQYF. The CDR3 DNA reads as TGCGCCAGCAGCTTGGGCCCCGGGGCCCCTCAGGAGCAGTACTTC. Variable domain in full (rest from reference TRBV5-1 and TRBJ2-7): KAGVTQTPRYLIKTRGQQVTLSCSPISGHRSVSWYQQTPGQGLQFLFEYFSETQRNKGNFPGRFSGRQFSNSRSEMNVSTLELGDSALYLCASSLGPGAPQEQYFGPGTRLTVT.

CDR3 residues: CASSWGRGEKLFF. CDR3 nucleotides: TGTGCCAGCAGTTGGGGACGTGGGGAAAAACTGTTTTTT. The rearrangement links TRBV6-5 to TRBJ1-4; TRBD1 might be the D (5 bases). Germline values: CDR1 MNHEY, CDR2 SVGAGI. The CDR3 runs 13 residues. V shed 4 bases and J shed 8 bases, with 11 bases lying between them.

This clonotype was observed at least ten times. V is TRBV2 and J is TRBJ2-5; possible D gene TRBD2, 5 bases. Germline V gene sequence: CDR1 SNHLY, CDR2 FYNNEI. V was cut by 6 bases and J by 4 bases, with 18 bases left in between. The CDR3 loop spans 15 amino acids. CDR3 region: CASRARTGIGETQYF. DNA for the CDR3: TGTGCCAGCAGAGCTAGGACGGGGATAGGAGAGACCCAGTACTTC.

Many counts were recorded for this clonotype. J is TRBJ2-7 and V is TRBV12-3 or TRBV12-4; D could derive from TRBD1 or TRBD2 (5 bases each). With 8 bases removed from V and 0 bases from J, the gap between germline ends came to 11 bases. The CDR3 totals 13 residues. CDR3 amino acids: CASRDRGSYEQYF. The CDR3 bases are TGTGCCAGCCGGGACCGCGGCTCCTACGAGCAGTACTTC.

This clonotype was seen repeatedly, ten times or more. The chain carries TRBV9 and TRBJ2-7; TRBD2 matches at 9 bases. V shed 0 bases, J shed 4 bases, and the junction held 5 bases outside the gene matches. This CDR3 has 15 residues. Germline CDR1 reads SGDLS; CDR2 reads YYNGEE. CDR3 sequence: CASSVGVSGRYEQYF. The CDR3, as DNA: TGTGCCAGCAGCGTAGGGGTTAGCGGGAGATACGAGCAGTACTTC. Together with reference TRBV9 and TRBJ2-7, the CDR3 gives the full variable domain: DSGVTQTPKHLITATGQRVTLRCSPRSGDLSVYWYQQSLDQGLQFLIQYYNGEERAKGNILERFSAQQFPDLHSELNLSSLELGDSALYFCASSVGVSGRYEQYFGPGTRLTVT.

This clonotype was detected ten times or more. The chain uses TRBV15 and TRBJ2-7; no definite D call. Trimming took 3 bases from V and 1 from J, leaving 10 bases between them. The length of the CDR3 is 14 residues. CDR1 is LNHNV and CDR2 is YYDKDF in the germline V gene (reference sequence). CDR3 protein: CATSSFPGSYEQYF. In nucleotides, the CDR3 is TGTGCCACCAGCAGCTTCCCCGGGTCCTACGAGCAGTACTTC.

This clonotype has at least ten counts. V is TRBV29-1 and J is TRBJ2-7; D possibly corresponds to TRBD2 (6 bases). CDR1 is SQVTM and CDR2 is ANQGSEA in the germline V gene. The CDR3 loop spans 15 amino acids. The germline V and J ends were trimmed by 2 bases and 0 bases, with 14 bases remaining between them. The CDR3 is CSVEWTEGSSYEQYF. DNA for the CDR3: TGCAGCGTTGAATGGACGGAGGGGTCCTCCTACGAGCAGTACTTC.

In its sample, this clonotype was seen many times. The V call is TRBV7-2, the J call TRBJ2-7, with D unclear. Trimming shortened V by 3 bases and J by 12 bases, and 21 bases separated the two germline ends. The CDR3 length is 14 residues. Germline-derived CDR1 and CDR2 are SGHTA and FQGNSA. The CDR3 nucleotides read TGTGCCAGCAGCTTTTCTTACACGGGCCCCCGTCTGTACTTC. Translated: CASSFSYTGPRLYF. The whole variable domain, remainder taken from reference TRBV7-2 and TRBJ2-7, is GAGVSQSPSNKVTEKGKDVELRCDPISGHTALYWYRQSLGQGLEFLIYFQGNSAPDKSGLPSDRFSAERTGGSVSTLTIQRTQQEDSAVYLCASSFSYTGPRLYFGPGTRLTVT.

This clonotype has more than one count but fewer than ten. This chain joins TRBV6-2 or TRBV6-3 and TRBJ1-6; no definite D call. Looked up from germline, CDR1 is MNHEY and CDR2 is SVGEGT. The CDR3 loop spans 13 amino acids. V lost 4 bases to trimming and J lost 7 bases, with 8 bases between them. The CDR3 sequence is CASSSVGNSPLHF. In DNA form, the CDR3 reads TGTGCCAGCAGTTCCGTCGGGAATTCACCCCTCCACTTT.

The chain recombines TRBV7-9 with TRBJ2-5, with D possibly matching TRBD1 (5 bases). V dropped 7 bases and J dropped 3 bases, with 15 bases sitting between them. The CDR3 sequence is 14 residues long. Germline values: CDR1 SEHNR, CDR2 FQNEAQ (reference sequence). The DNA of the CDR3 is TGTGCCAGCACCCCTTTGACAGAAAAAGAGACCCAGTACTTC. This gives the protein CASTPLTEKETQYF.

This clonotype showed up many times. The CDR3 bases are TGTGCCAGCAGCTTAGTTGCAGTAAGCGGCTACACCTTC. Translated, it gives CASSLVAVSGYTF. The rearrangement links TRBV7-8 to TRBJ1-2; D gene uncertain. Germline V CDR1 and CDR2: SGHVS, FQNEAQ. The ends were cut back, 1 base at V and 8 bases at J, with 11 bases in the middle. The CDR3 is made up of 13 amino acids.

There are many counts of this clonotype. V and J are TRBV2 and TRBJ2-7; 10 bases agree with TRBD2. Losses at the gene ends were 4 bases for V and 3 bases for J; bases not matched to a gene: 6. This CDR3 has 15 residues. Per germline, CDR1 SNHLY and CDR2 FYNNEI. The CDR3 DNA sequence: TGTGCCAGCAGTGGGGCTAGCGGGAGAGGCTACGAGCAGTACTTC. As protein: CASSGASGRGYEQYF.

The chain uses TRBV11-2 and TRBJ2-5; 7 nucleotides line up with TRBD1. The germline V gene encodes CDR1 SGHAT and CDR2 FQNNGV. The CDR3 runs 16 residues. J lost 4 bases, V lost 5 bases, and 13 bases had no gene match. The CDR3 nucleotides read TGTGCCAGCAGCCGGACCGACAGGGTAGGACGAGAGACCCAGTACTTC. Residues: CASSRTDRVGRETQYF.

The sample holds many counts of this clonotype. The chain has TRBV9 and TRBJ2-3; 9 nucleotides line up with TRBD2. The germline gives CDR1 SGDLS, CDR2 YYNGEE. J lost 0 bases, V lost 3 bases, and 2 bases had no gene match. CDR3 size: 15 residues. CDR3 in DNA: TGTGCCAGCAGCGAGCGGGGGGCGAGCACAGATACGCAGTATTTT. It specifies CASSERGASTDTQYF.

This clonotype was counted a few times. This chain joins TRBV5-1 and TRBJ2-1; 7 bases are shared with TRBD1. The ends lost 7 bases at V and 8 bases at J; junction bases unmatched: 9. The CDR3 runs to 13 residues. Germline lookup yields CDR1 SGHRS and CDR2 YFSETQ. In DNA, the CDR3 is TGCGCCAGCGCGGTCGGACAGGTCCATGAGCAGTTCTTC. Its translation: CASAVGQVHEQFF. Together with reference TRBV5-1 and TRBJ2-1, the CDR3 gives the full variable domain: KAGVTQTPRYLIKTRGQQVTLSCSPISGHRSVSWYQQTPGQGLQFLFEYFSETQRNKGNFPGRFSGRQFSNSRSEMNVSTLELGDSALYLCASAVGQVHEQFFGPGTRLTVL.

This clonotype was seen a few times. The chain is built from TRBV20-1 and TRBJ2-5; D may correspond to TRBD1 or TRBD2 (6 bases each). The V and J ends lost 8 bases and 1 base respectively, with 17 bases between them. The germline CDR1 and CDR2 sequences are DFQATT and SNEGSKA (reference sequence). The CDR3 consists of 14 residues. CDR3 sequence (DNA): TGCAGTCGAAAAGGGGGGTGGCCCCAAGAGACCCAGTACTTC. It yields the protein CSRKGGWPQETQYF.

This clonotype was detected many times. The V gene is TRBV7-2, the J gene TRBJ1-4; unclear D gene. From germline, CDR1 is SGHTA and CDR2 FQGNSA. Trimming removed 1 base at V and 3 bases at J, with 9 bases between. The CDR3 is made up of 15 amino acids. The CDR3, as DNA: TGTGCCAGCAGCTTAGGATGGCCGTCTAATGAAAAACTGTTTTTT. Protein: CASSLGWPSNEKLFF.

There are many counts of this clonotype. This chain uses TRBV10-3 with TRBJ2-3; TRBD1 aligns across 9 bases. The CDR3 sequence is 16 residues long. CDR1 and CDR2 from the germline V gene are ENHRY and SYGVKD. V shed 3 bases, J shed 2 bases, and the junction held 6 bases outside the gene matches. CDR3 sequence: CAISDPGTGHTDTQYF. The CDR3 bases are TGTGCCATCAGTGATCCAGGGACAGGGCACACAGATACGCAGTATTTT.

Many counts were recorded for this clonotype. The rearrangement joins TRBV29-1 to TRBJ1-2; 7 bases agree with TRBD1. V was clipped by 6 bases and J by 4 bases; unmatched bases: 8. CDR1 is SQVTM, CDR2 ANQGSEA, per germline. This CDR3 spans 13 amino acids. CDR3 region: CSVGSGTVYGYTF. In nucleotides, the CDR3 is TGCAGCGTGGGCTCCGGGACAGTCTATGGCTACACCTTC.